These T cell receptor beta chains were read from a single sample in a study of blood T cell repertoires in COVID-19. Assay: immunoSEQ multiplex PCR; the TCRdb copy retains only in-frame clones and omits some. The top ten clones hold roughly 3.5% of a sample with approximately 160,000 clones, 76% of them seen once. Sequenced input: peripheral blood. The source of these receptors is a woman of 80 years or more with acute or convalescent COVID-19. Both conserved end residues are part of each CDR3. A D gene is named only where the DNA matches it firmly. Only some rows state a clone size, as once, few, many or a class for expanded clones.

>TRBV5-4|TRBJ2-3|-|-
TGTGCCAGCAGCTTGGATGAGGGTGCGGCTAGCACAGATACGCAGTATTTT
CASSLDEGAASTDTQYF
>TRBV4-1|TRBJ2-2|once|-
TGCGCCAGCAGCCAAGACTACAGGAGAACGAACACCGGGGAGCTGTTTTTT
CASSQDYRRTNTGELFF
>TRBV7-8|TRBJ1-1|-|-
TGTGCCAGCAGCTCACAGGGGAACACTGAAGCTTTCTTT
CASSSQGNTEAFF
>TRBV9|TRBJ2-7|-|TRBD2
TGTGCCAGCAGCGTAGGGGGACTAGCGGACGAGCAGTACTTC
CASSVGGLADEQYF
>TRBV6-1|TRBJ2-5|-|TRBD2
TGTGCCAGCAGTGACACAGCGGGACCACAAGAGACCCAGTACTTC
CASSDTAGPQETQYF
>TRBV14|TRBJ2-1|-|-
TGTGCCAGCAGCCAAGAATATTACAGCTACAATGAGCAGTTCTTC
CASSQEYYSYNEQFF
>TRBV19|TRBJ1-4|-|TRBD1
TGTGCCAGTAGTAAGCCGGGACAGGGGAATGAAAAACTGTTTTTT
CASSKPGQGNEKLFF
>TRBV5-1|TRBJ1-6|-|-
TGCGCCAGCAGCTTGTGGGGGCAGGGGCAAAATTCACCCCTCCACTTT
CASSLWGQGQNSPLHF
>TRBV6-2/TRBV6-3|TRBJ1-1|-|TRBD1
TGTGCCAGCAGTTACTCGGTCCCAGGGGGTCGGGCGAACACTGAAGCTTTCTTT
CASSYSVPGGRANTEAFF
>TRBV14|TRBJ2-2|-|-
TGTGCCAGCAGCCAAGTGGGAGGATCGGGCACCGGGGAGCTGTTTTTT
CASSQVGGSGTGELFF
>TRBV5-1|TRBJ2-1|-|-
TGCGCCAGCAGCTTGGTTCCGGGACACCCTACGGATGAGCAGTTCTTC
CASSLVPGHPTDEQFF
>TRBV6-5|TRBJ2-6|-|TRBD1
TGTGCCACCTTGCAGGGGGCTGGGGCCAACGTCCTGACTTTC
CATLQGAGANVLTF
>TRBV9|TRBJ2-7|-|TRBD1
TGTGCCAGCAGCGTCGGGACAGTCTCCTACGAGCAGTACTTC
CASSVGTVSYEQYF
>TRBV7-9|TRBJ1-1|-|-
TGTGCCAGCAGCTTTCGGGAGGGTCACACTGAAGCTTTCTTT
CASSFREGHTEAFF
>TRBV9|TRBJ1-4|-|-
TGTGCCAGCAGCGTAGAAGGGGGTTCTGGTGAAAAACTGTTTTTT
CASSVEGGSGEKLFF
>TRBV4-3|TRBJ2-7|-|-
TGCGCCAGCAGCCAACAGGGATACGAGCAGTACTTC
CASSQQGYEQYF
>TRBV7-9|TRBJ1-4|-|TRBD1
TGTGCCAGCAGCTCTGGACAGGGAAATGAAAAACTGTTTTTT
CASSSGQGNEKLFF
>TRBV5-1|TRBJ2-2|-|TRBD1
TGCGCCAGCAGCACGGGACAGCCGAACACCGGGGAGCTGTTTTTT
CASSTGQPNTGELFF
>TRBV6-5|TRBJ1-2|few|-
TGTGCCAGCAGCTACCAGATAGGGACTTATGGCTACACCTTC
CASSYQIGTYGYTF
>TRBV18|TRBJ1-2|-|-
TGTGCCAGCTCGATCGACAGGTTTTATGGCTACACCTTC
CASSIDRFYGYTF
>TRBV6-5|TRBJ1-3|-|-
TGTGCCAGCAGTTACGAAGCGGGAAACACCATATATTTT
CASSYEAGNTIYF
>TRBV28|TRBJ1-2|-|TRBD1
TGTGCCACCCGGGCAGGGGGCGATGGCTACACCTTC
CATRAGGDGYTF
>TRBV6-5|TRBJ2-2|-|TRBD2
TGTGCCAGCAGTTACTCGGCGGGAGAGGCCACCGGGGAGCTGTTTTTT
CASSYSAGEATGELFF
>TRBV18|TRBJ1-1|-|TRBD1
TGTGCCAGCTCACCTCGAACAGGGGGCGCGGGGGTGAACACTGAAGCTTTCTTT
CASSPRTGGAGVNTEAFF
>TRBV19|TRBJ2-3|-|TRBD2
TGTGCCAGTAGTCCCGGGACTAGCGGGGGGAATACGCAGTATTTT
CASSPGTSGGNTQYF
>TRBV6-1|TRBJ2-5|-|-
TGTGCCAGCAGTGATCTAGAGACCCAGTACTTC
CASSDLETQYF
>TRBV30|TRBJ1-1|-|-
TGTGCCTCTACGTGGAACACTGAAGCTTTCTTT
CASTWNTEAFF
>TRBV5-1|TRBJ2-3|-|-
TGCGCCAGCAGGGCCGGGACTTCTGCATTCACAGATACGCAGTATTTT
CASRAGTSAFTDTQYF
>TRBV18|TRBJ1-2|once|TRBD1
TGTGCCAGCTCACCAGAGGGACAGGGGGGCTTCTATGGCTACACCTTC
CASSPEGQGGFYGYTF
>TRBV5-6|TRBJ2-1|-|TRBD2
TGTGCCAGCATCCCCAGCGGGAGAGTAGGCAATGAGCAGTTCTTC
CASIPSGRVGNEQFF
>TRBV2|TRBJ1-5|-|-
TGTGCCAGCAGTGGGGGACTTGAAGGTCAGCCCCAGCATTTT
CASSGGLEGQPQHF